This TCR beta chain was documented in a study of blood T cell repertoires in COVID-19 (dated by TCRdb to the early 2020s). Study-wide context: Collaborator samples came from the United States, Italy and Spain and covered acute and convalescent phases of COVID-19. The prospective study material was composed of cDNA or gDNA derived from T cells, B-cell-depleted T cells, or PBMCs. The dataset comprised deeply sampled blood TCRbeta repertoires from subjects exposed to, actively infected with, or recovered from COVID-19. The repertoires were released in a freely available public database meant as a resource for research on the immune response to SARS-CoV-2. Sample metadata almost always included a de-identified subject ID, COVID-19 status, age in years and sex. HLA class I and class II types, where available, came from metadata supplied by the sample provider rather than from assay-based typing. Samples were obtained from the ongoing ImmuneRACE study (first 160 participants) and from approximately 1,200 subjects provided by 6 global collaborators. The full study reports these points: The amount of clinical and demographic metadata varied by source and participant and was provided uncurated.

The immunoSEQ Assay, a bias-controlled multiplex PCR, was used to amplify TCRbeta CDR3 regions from genomic DNA. In the authors' own workflow: Nucleated cell counts per sample were estimated from amplification of reference gene primers within the assay. To quantify the absolute abundance of each unique TCRbeta CDR3 rearrangement, sequence reads were collapsed and filtered. For each sample, productive Simpson clonality was calculated as the square root of Simpson's diversity index across productive rearrangements. The table comes from immuneACCESS by way of TCRdb, which keeps in-frame sequences with V and J called. Part of the clones is missing from these tables; in studies checked, under half for an unresolved V gene and the rest for unknown reasons. That table furnishes V, J and clone size, whereas the DNA furnished D and trimming. The table for this sample lists 220,000 or so clones; around 87% of them were counted only once. Of the sample, roughly 15% is held by the ten largest clones.

Participants in the prospective study were enrolled through a virtual design, were aged about 18 to 90 years, and lived in roughly 25 United States geographic areas. Cohort assignment in the prospective study relied on participant-reported clinical history from a screening survey and a study questionnaire. Exposed participants had been in contact, within 2 weeks of entering the study, with a person who had a PCR-confirmed or clinician-diagnosed case of COVID-19. In the prospective study, mobile phlebotomists collected whole blood, serum and a nasopharyngeal or oropharyngeal swab from each participant. Participants in the prospective study had the option to provide additional blood draws and questionnaires over an approximately 2-month period. Prospective study blood samples were shipped either frozen or at room temperature before DNA extraction. With regard to this clone: Its antigen specificity is not known. Base qualities are missing; no much larger clone stands one base away.

The CDR3 starts with the cysteine, ends with the phenylalanine, and has 15 residues. Kept here is only the CDR3 DNA, which spans 45 bases and is read in frame from base 1. CDR1 and CDR2, looked up from the germline V gene, are MRHNA and SNTAGT. V is reduced by 0 bases and J by 5 bases, leaving a spacing of 13 bases between them. The rearranged chain carries TRBV6-4 and TRBJ1-1; a tentative D call is TRBD1 (5 bases match). Sequenced sample: PBMCs or T cells enriched from blood (not recorded which). This TCR derives from a man aged 25 to 40 who had been exposed to COVID-19. The CDR3 in this case is CASSDSAGRRTEAFF. The DNA sequence reads TGTGCCAGCAGTGACTCCGCGGGGCGGCGGACTGAAGCTTTCTTT.